This TCR beta chain was found in a study of cytomegalovirus exposure and HLA in healthy donors. Findings and limits, study-wide: What a later analysis showed was that several of the most significant clusters appeared linked to common viral pathogens. The availability of immune exposure information extended only to CMV serostatus. The majority of TCR sequences were rare, yet some public TCRs appeared in many donors.

The PCR used 60 Vbeta and 13 Jbeta primers. Method: immunoSEQ multiplex PCR; TCRdb's copy keeps in-frame clones and lacks some. The sample comprises about 150,000 clones, around 84% of which are singletons, and 1% rests with the top ten. As regards this clone: Antigen: not known.

V shed 5 bases and J 3 bases; nucleotides not matched to a gene: 12. CDR1 and CDR2 (germline): SGHAT, FQDESV (reference sequence). This CDR3 region has 16 residues. This chain joins TRBV11-1 and TRBJ2-7; 8 bases agree with TRBD2. This receptor was obtained from a boy aged 2 to 9 in good health and CMV-seronegative. Sequencing was performed on PBMCs. CDR3 protein: CASSPPDEREIYEQYF. The CDR3, as DNA: TGTGCCAGCAGCCCTCCAGACGAGCGGGAGATCTACGAGCAGTACTTC.